This T cell receptor (beta chain) was captured in a study of T-cell reconstitution after alpha-beta-depleted transplantation in children. Molecular barcoding with unique molecular identifiers was used for the TCRbeta library. MiXCR, run by TCRdb on the PCR reads, gives a single entry per CDR3 protein. The sample lists roughly 220,000 distinct CDR3 sequences; 9.7% were seen once. V was pared by 4 bases and J by 6 bases, with 13 bases between. Germline loops: CDR1 SGHVS, CDR2 FQNEAQ. This CDR3 region has 14 residues. This clonotype has a count of ten or more. The chain has TRBV7-8 and TRBJ1-5; D gene unclear. This material consisted of PBMCs from the stem cell graft donor, taken from the stem cell graft. The receptor was derived from a human donor who donated a stem cell graft to a child with SCID. The CDR3 loop is CASSSTGLTQPQHF. The CDR3 bases are TGTGCCAGCAGCTCTACCGGGTTGACTCAGCCCCAGCATTTT.